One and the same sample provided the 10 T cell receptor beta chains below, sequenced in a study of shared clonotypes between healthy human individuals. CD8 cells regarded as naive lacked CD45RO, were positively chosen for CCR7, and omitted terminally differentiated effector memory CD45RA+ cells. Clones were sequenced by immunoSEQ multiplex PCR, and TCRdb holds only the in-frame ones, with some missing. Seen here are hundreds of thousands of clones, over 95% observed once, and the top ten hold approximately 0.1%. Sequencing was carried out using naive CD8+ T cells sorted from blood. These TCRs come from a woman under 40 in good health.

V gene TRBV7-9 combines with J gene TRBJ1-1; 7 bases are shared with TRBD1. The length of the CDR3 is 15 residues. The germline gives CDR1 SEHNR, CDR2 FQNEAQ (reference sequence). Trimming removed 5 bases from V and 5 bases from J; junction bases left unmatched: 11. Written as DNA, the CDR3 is TGTGCCAGCAGCCTTCCGACAGGGAGCGTAACTGAAGCTTTCTTT. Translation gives CASSLPTGSVTEAFF.

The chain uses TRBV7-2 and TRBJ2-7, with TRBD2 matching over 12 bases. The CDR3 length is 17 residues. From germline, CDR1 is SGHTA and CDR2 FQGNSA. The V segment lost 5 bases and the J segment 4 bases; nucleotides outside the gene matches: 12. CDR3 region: CASSLLAGGPGGYEQYF. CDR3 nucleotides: TGTGCCAGCAGCCTGCTAGCGGGAGGGCCCGGGGGATACGAGCAGTACTTC.

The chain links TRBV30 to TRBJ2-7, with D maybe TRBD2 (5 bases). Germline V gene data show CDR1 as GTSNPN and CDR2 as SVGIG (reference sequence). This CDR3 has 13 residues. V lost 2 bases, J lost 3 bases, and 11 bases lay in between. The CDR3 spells CAWSYMEDYEQYF. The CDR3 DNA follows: TGTGCCTGGAGTTACATGGAGGACTACGAGCAGTACTTC.

CDR3 nucleotide sequence: TGTGCCAGCAGCTTAGCGTCCCGGGATCGGGAGTTCTTC. Its protein is CASSLASRDREFF. The genes are TRBV7-9 and TRBJ2-1; D is perhaps TRBD2 (5 bases). The V gene lost 0 bases and the J gene lost 14 bases, with 14 bases spanning the gap. Germline V gene lookup returns CDR1 SEHNR and CDR2 FQNEAQ (reference sequence). CDR3 length: 13 amino acids.

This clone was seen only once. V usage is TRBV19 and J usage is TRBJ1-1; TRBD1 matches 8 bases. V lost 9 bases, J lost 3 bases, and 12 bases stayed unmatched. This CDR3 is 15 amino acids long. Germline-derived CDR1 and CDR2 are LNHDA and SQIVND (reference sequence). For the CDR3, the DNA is TGTGCCAGCTCAAGCGCCGGGACAGGTTACACTGAAGCTTTCTTT. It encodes CASSSAGTGYTEAFF.

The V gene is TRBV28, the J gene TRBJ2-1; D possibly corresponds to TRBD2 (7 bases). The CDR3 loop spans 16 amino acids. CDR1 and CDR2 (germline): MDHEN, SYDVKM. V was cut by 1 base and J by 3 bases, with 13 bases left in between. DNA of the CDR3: TGTGCCAGCAGTTTATACGGGGGGCTCTACTACAATGAGCAGTTCTTC. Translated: CASSLYGGLYYNEQFF.

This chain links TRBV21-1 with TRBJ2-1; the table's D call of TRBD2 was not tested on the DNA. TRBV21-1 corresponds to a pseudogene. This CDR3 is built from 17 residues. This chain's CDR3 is CASSVRSGPGGYNEQFF. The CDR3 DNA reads TGTGCCAGCAGCGTCCGTAGCGGGCCCGGCGGGTACAATGAGCAGTTCTTC.

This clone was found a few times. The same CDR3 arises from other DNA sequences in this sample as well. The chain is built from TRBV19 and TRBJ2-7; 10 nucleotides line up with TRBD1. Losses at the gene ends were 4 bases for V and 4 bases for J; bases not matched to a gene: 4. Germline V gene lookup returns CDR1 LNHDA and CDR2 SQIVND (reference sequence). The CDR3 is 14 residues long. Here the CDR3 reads CASSTGTGAYEQYF. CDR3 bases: TGTGCCAGTAGTACCGGGACAGGGGCTTACGAGCAGTACTTC.

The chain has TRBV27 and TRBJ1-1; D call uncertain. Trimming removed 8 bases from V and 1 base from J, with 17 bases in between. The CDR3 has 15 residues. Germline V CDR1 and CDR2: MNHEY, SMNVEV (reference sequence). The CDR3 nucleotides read TGTGCCAGCCGATATCATTCGGGGAAGAACACTGAAGCTTTCTTT. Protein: CASRYHSGKNTEAFF.

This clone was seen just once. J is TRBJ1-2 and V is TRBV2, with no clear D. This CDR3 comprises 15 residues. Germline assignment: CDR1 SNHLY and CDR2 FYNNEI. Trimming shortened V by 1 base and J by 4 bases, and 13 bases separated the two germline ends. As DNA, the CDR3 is TGTGCCAGCAGTGAAGGGGATCCGTCGTTCTATGGCTACACCTTC. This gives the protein CASSEGDPSFYGYTF.